The 32 T cell receptor beta chains below were found in one sample sequenced in a study of blood T cell repertoires in COVID-19. Only in-frame clones appear in the TCRdb table, and some are missing; sequencing was by immunoSEQ multiplex PCR. The repertoire holds tens of thousands of clones, with about 92% as singletons. The material sequenced was peripheral blood. All receptors come from a man aged 18 to 29 with COVID-19, enrolled during active disease.

This clone has just one count. The chain couples TRBV4-1 to TRBJ1-5; 8 nucleotides align to TRBD1. V shed 5 bases and J 7 bases; nucleotides not matched to a gene: 10. The CDR3 extends over 15 amino acids. Germline V gene sequence: CDR1 MGHRA, CDR2 YSYEKL. As DNA, the CDR3 is TGCGCCAGCAGCAACAGACAGGGGCAGCGGCAGCCCCAGCATTTT. Its protein product is CASSNRQGQRQPQHF.

The chain links TRBV27 to TRBJ2-1; 9 nucleotides match TRBD2. The ends lost 7 bases at V and 2 bases at J; junction bases unmatched: 6. Germline CDR1 is MNHEY and CDR2 is SMNVEV (reference sequence). This CDR3 is built from 15 residues. The CDR3 DNA reads TGTGCCAGCACCATTAGCGGGGGAGCCTACAATGAGCAGTTCTTC. This sequence encodes CASTISGGAYNEQFF.

The chain recombines TRBV11-2 with TRBJ2-7, with a possible D match to TRBD2 (6 bases). Germline CDR1 is SGHAT and CDR2 is FQNNGV. V was pared by 5 bases and J by 2 bases, with 16 bases between. CDR3 length equals 15 residues. The CDR3 sequence is CASSPETGLAYEQYF. In DNA, the CDR3 is TGTGCCAGCAGCCCGGAGACGGGACTTGCCTACGAGCAGTACTTC.

The chain is built from TRBV5-4 and TRBJ2-4, with D unclear. Germline V gives CDR1 SGHNT, CDR2 YYREEE (reference sequence). The CDR3 spans 14 residues. V was pared by 0 bases and J by 6 bases, with 10 bases between. CDR3 coding DNA: TGTGCCAGCAGCTTGGCAGGCCTGGGAAACATTCAGTACTTC. Protein sequence: CASSLAGLGNIQYF.

CDR3 DNA: TGTGCCAGCAGCCGAACGCCAGGGTACAATGAGCAGTTCTTC. Translation gives CASSRTPGYNEQFF. The rearrangement links TRBV5-6 to TRBJ2-1; TRBD1 might be the D (5 bases). The ends were cut back, 4 bases at V and 4 bases at J, with 12 bases in the middle. CDR1 is SGHDT and CDR2 is YYEEEE in the germline V gene. This CDR3 contains 14 residues.

CDR3 sequence: CASSLTGEVHEQYF. The CDR3 region has the DNA TGTGCCAGCAGCCTAACAGGGGAAGTACACGAGCAGTACTTC. The chain recombines TRBV6-5 with TRBJ2-7; 7 bases line up with TRBD1. Germline values: CDR1 MNHEY, CDR2 SVGAGI. The J segment lost 5 bases and the V segment lost 6 bases, leaving 10 bases of the junction unmatched. There are 14 residues in the CDR3.

The CDR3 loop reads CASSQVQGNGYTF. CDR3 DNA: TGTGCCAGCAGCCAAGTCCAGGGCAATGGCTACACCTTC. This chain joins TRBV3-1 (or the pseudogene TRBV3-2) and TRBJ1-2; TRBD1 might be the D (5 bases). Germline assignment: CDR1 LGHDT and CDR2 YNNKEL (reference sequence). The CDR3 sequence is 13 residues long. With 1 base removed from V and 6 bases from J, the gap between germline ends came to 9 bases.

The V call is TRBV30, the J call TRBJ2-1; 7 nucleotides line up with TRBD2. From germline, CDR1 is GTSNPN and CDR2 SVGIG (reference sequence). There are 11 residues in the CDR3. Unmatched junction bases numbered 4, after V lost 4 bases and J lost 10 bases. CDR3 protein: CAWTLLAEQFF. The CDR3 DNA reads TGTGCCTGGACCCTACTAGCGGAGCAGTTCTTC. Looking up the rest from reference TRBV30 and TRBJ2-1 gives the full variable domain: SQTIHQWPATLVQPVGSPLSLECTVEGTSNPNLYWYRQAAGRGLQLLFYSVGIGQISSEVPQNLSASRPQDRQFILSSKKLLLSDSGFYLCAWTLLAEQFFGPGTRLTVL.

This clone was observed a few times. The rearrangement uses TRBV4-1 and TRBJ2-7; TRBD1 might be the D (6 bases). The germline V gene encodes CDR1 MGHRA and CDR2 YSYEKL. The CDR3 has 15 residues. V lost 0 bases and J lost 3, with 12 bases in between. CDR3 in amino acids: CASSQDFYRVYEQYF. DNA for the CDR3: TGCGCCAGCAGCCAAGATTTTTACAGGGTCTACGAGCAGTACTTC.

The chain employs TRBV28 and TRBJ1-1; D gene unclear. Trimming removed 4 bases from V and 4 bases from J, with 13 bases in between. This CDR3 contains 14 residues. CDR1 is MDHEN and CDR2 is SYDVKM in the germline V gene. This chain's CDR3 is CASSSYPRSTEAFF. The CDR3 coding sequence is TGTGCCAGCAGTTCGTACCCCCGGAGCACTGAAGCTTTCTTT.

V usage is TRBV5-8 and J usage is TRBJ1-5; TRBD1 matches 8 bases. Looked up from germline, CDR1 is SGHTS and CDR2 is YDEGEE. Trimming removed 4 bases from V and 2 bases from J; junction bases left unmatched: 11. The CDR3 covers 17 residues. The CDR3 DNA sequence: TGTGCCAGCAGCCCTCTCTGGACAGGGACGGGCAATCAGCCCCAGCATTTT. Translating it yields CASSPLWTGTGNQPQHF.

The CDR3 DNA follows: TGTGCCAGCAGTCGAGGACTGATCTCCTACGAGCAGTACTTC. It is translated as CASSRGLISYEQYF. This chain links TRBV6-2 or TRBV6-3 with TRBJ2-7, with TRBD2 as a possible D gene (5 bases). The CDR3 is 14 amino acids. Germline CDR1 and CDR2: MNHEY and SVGEGT. The V end was cut by 5 bases, the J end by 0 bases, with 11 bases between.

The chain joins TRBV3-1 (or the pseudogene TRBV3-2) to TRBJ2-7; TRBD1 might be the D (6 bases). The CDR3 totals 16 residues. Trimming pared 0 bases from V and 1 base from J, leaving 13 bases between. Germline V gene data show CDR1 as LGHDT and CDR2 as YNNKEL (reference sequence). DNA of the CDR3: TGTGCCAGCAGCCAAGAGTCGGGCAGGGGTTCCTACGAGCAGTACTTC. It encodes CASSQESGRGSYEQYF.

This chain uses TRBV6-5 with TRBJ2-7, with 12 bases identical to TRBD2. The CDR3 is 14 residues long. J gave up 3 bases and V 7 bases, and 4 bases lay outside the gene matches. Looked up from germline, CDR1 is MNHEY and CDR2 is SVGAGI. CDR3 loop: CASTQLAGGYEQYF. The CDR3 DNA sequence: TGTGCCAGCACCCAACTAGCGGGAGGCTACGAGCAGTACTTC.

The J gene is TRBJ2-1, the V gene TRBV5-6; D may be TRBD1 (5 bases). Germline V gives CDR1 SGHDT, CDR2 YYEEEE. The V end was cut by 2 bases, the J end by 5 bases, with 20 bases between. This CDR3 is 17 amino acids long. CDR3 amino acids: CASSFTWGIQEDNEQFF. The CDR3 nucleotides are TGTGCCAGCAGCTTTACTTGGGGCATACAGGAAGACAATGAGCAGTTCTTC.

The chain is built from TRBV27 and TRBJ1-2; D is uncertain. CDR1 MNHEY and CDR2 SMNVEV come from the germline V gene (reference sequence). This CDR3 is built from 16 residues. Trimming stripped 0 bases from V and 0 bases from J, with 11 bases between. CDR3 residues: CASSLSYWATNYGYTF. The CDR3 DNA reads as TGTGCCAGCAGTTTATCCTACTGGGCAACTAACTATGGCTACACCTTC.

The gene calls are TRBV7-9 and TRBJ1-1; no reliable D call. With 6 bases removed from V and 5 bases from J, the gap between germline ends came to 16 bases. CDR1 SEHNR and CDR2 FQNEAQ come from the germline V gene (reference sequence). CDR3 length equals 14 residues. Here the CDR3 reads CASSFTHSGTEAFF. In nucleotides, the CDR3 is TGTGCCAGCAGTTTCACGCACTCGGGGACTGAAGCTTTCTTT. Variable domain in full (rest from reference TRBV7-9 and TRBJ1-1): DTGVSQNPRHKITKRGQNVTFRCDPISEHNRLYWYRQTLGQGPEFLTYFQNEAQLEKSRLLSDRFSAERPKGSFSTLEIQRTEQGDSAMYLCASSFTHSGTEAFFGQGTRLTVV.

The chain carries TRBV28 and TRBJ2-2; 12 bases align to TRBD1. J gave up 5 bases and V 6 bases, and 4 bases lay outside the gene matches. The CDR3 has 15 amino acids. Per germline, CDR1 MDHEN and CDR2 SYDVKM. The CDR3 DNA is TGTGCCAGCAGGGGACAGGGGGCCGGAACCGGGGAGCTGTTTTTT. Residues: CASRGQGAGTGELFF.

The chain uses TRBV30 and TRBJ2-1; 9 bases align to TRBD2. J was trimmed by 6 bases and V by 4 bases; bases with no gene match: 10. Germline CDR1 GTSNPN, CDR2 SVGIG (reference sequence). CDR3 length equals 15 residues. The CDR3 region is CAWTGGGRAINEQFF. The DNA for the CDR3 is TGTGCCTGGACGGGCGGCGGGAGGGCAATCAATGAGCAGTTCTTC.

The chain joins TRBV13 to TRBJ2-1; D may be TRBD2 (5 bases). Germline loops: CDR1 PRHDT, CDR2 FYEKMQ (reference sequence). This CDR3 spans 14 amino acids. V lost 0 bases, J lost 10 bases, and 13 bases lay in between. CDR3 in amino acids: CASSLGLAVGEQFF. CDR3 nucleotides: TGTGCCAGCAGCTTAGGTCTAGCTGTAGGCGAGCAGTTCTTC.

This clone was seen once. The V and J genes are TRBV5-1 and TRBJ1-1, with D possibly TRBD1 on 5 matching bases. Germline V lookup: CDR1 SGHRS, CDR2 YFSETQ. This CDR3 region has 17 residues. Deletions cut 2 bases from V and 0 bases from J, with 17 bases between. The CDR3 nucleotides are TGCGCCAGCAGCTTTTACTCCCGACAGCGAATGAACACTGAAGCTTTCTTT. Translation: CASSFYSRQRMNTEAFF.

The chain carries TRBV27 and TRBJ1-2; TRBD1 agrees at 8 bases. CDR3 length: 15 amino acids. With 5 bases clipped from V and 3 bases from J, the junction kept 8 bases outside the gene matches. In germline, CDR1 is MNHEY, CDR2 SMNVEV (reference sequence). CDR3 sequence (DNA): TGTGCCAGCAGTCCGTCCGGGACAGGTGACTATGGCTACACCTTC. Translating gives CASSPSGTGDYGYTF.

There are a few counts of this clone. The chain has TRBV24-1 and TRBJ1-2; D is perhaps TRBD1 (6 bases). The V end lost 2 bases, the J end lost 0 bases, and 6 bases lay between the germline ends. The CDR3 is 14 residues long. The germline gives CDR1 KGHDR, CDR2 SFDVKD. The CDR3 loop is CATSDWTANYGYTF. The CDR3, as DNA: TGTGCCACCAGTGATTGGACAGCTAACTATGGCTACACCTTC.

This chain links TRBV19 with TRBJ2-7; D uncertain. Trimming took off 5 bases at V and 5 bases at J, with 13 bases between the two ends. The CDR3 runs to 13 residues. Looked up from germline, CDR1 is LNHDA and CDR2 is SQIVND (reference sequence). The CDR3 protein is CASSLATTNEQYF. The CDR3, as DNA: TGTGCCAGTAGTTTGGCCACCACCAACGAGCAGTACTTC.

The rearrangement joins TRBV12-3 or TRBV12-4 to TRBJ1-4; D is ambiguous. V lost 5 bases to trimming and J lost 4 bases, with 8 bases between them. This CDR3 contains 13 residues. As DNA, the CDR3 is TGTGCCAGCAGTGTGAATAGTAATGAAAAACTGTTTTTT. The encoded protein is CASSVNSNEKLFF.

The sample holds one count of this clone. The genes are TRBV6-5 and TRBJ2-1; D may be TRBD1 (5 bases). Germline CDR1 MNHEY, CDR2 SVGAGI. The CDR3 is 11 residues long. V lost 8 bases and J lost 10, with 12 bases in between. CDR3 sequence reads: CASGRVGEQFF. CDR3 sequence (DNA): TGTGCCAGCGGCAGGGTGGGGGAGCAGTTCTTC.

V gene TRBV6-5 combines with J gene TRBJ2-5, with 12 bases aligning to TRBD2. Per germline, CDR1 MNHEY and CDR2 SVGAGI. This CDR3 region has 15 residues. V lost 6 bases, J lost 5 bases, and 7 bases stayed unmatched. The DNA of the CDR3 is TGTGCCAGCAGCCTGACTAGCGGGAGCGGGGAGACCCAGTACTTC. It translates to CASSLTSGSGETQYF.

V usage is TRBV28 and J usage is TRBJ1-5; D remains ambiguous. The V gene lost 3 bases and the J gene lost 4 bases, with 7 bases spanning the gap. CDR1 and CDR2 (germline): MDHEN, SYDVKM. The CDR3 extends over 13 amino acids. The CDR3 DNA is TGTGCCAGCAGTTTTTTCAGAAATCAGCCCCAGCATTTT. Translated: CASSFFRNQPQHF.

The count of this clone is one. This rearrangement joins TRBV7-8 to TRBJ2-7; D possibly corresponds to TRBD1 (6 bases). CDR1 is SGHVS and CDR2 is FQNEAQ in the germline V gene. CDR3 length: 13 residues. Trimming shortened V by 5 bases and J by 8 bases, and 16 bases separated the two germline ends. The CDR3 here is CASSPGQLTKQYF. The CDR3, as DNA: TGTGCCAGCAGCCCCGGACAGCTTACGAAGCAGTACTTC.

CDR3 in DNA: TGTGCCAGCGGAGCGCTGGGGAACACTGAAGCTTTCTTT. This translates into CASGALGNTEAFF. This rearrangement joins TRBV14 to TRBJ1-1, with D uncertain. Deletions cut 8 bases from V and 1 base from J, with 11 bases between. The V gene's germline CDR1 is SGHDN and CDR2 FVKESK. The CDR3 has 13 amino acids.

This clone was detected once. This chain connects TRBV14 to TRBJ1-2; D uncertain. Trimming stripped 2 bases from V and 2 bases from J, with 9 bases between. This CDR3 region has 14 residues. Germline CDR1 SGHDN, CDR2 FVKESK. CDR3 in DNA: TGTGCCAGCAGCCAATTTGGCGGAAACTATGGCTACACCTTC. This codes for CASSQFGGNYGYTF. The full variable domain, its missing parts supplied by reference TRBV14 and TRBJ1-2, is EAGVTQFPSHSVIEKGQTVTLRCDPISGHDNLYWYRRVMGKEIKFLLHFVKESKQDESGMPNNRFLAERTGGTYSTLKVQPAELEDSGVYFCASSQFGGNYGYTFGSGTRLTVV.

This clone was found a few times. The chain uses TRBV7-9 and TRBJ2-7; the match to TRBD2 covers 14 bases. Trimming cost V 5 bases and J 3 bases; bases outside gene matches: 3. The CDR3 has 15 amino acids. Germline V gene lookup returns CDR1 SEHNR and CDR2 FQNEAQ (reference sequence). This CDR3 is CASSLGLAGDYEQYF. In nucleotides, the CDR3 is TGTGCCAGCAGCCTGGGACTAGCGGGAGACTACGAGCAGTACTTC.